Listed here are 15 T cell receptor beta chains from one sample, sequenced in a study of T cells in Graves' hyperthyroidism and ophthalmopathy. Authors of the study amplified TCR beta CDR3 regions from RNA transcripts. HTBI primers were the set used in a first-round RT-PCR of the TCR CDR3. Each CDR3 protein is one row after TCRdb ran MiXCR on the multiplex PCR reads. Of some 760,000 distinct CDR3 sequences listed, less than 15% are singletons. Material: blood. The receptors come from a young woman with Graves' hyperthyroidism.

This clonotype has at least ten counts. The chain combines TRBV20-1 with TRBJ2-7, with a possible D match to TRBD2 (6 bases). The V gene's germline CDR1 is DFQATT and CDR2 SNEGSKA (reference sequence). The ends were cut back, 3 bases at V and 2 bases at J, with 17 bases in the middle. There are 15 residues in the CDR3. The DNA of the CDR3 is TGCAGTGCTAGGGAGGGTCAGGGATCTCCCTACGAGCAGTACTTC. Amino acids: CSAREGQGSPYEQYF.

This clonotype was detected a few times. The rearrangement joins TRBV18 to TRBJ1-2; 8 bases fit TRBD1. The CDR3 length is 16 residues. Trimming took 2 bases from V and 8 from J; bases not matched to a gene: 13. The germline gives CDR1 KGHSH, CDR2 LQKENI. The CDR3 is CASSPNLETGARGYTF. The CDR3 DNA reads TGTGCCAGCTCACCAAACCTTGAGACAGGGGCAAGGGGCTACACCTTC.

This clonotype was detected ten times or more. V usage is TRBV2 and J usage is TRBJ1-1; TRBD1 matches at 8 bases. Losses at the gene ends were 6 bases for V and 6 bases for J; bases not matched to a gene: 9. CDR1 and CDR2 (germline): SNHLY, FYNNEI. The CDR3 totals 14 residues. Here the CDR3 reads CASRTDRGVPEAFF. For the CDR3, the DNA is TGTGCCAGCAGGACAGACAGGGGAGTACCTGAAGCTTTCTTT.

This clonotype was counted a few times. The junction shows a germline mismatch at one end, possibly a read error. The chain joins TRBV6-1 to TRBJ1-2, with a possible D match to TRBD1 (6 bases). This CDR3 spans 11 amino acids. Germline-derived CDR1 and CDR2 are MNHNS and SASEGT. This CDR3 is CASSEQGGYTF. CDR3 in DNA: TGTGCCAGTAGTGAACAGGGTGGCTACACCTTC.

The chain joins TRBV5-4 to TRBJ2-1; 10 positions match TRBD2. J gave up 5 bases and V 3 bases, and 5 bases lay outside the gene matches. Germline CDR1 SGHNT, CDR2 YYREEE (reference sequence). This CDR3 comprises 15 residues. CDR3 loop: CASSSGLAEDNEQFF. CDR3 nucleotide sequence: TGTGCCAGCAGCTCCGGACTAGCGGAGGACAATGAGCAGTTCTTC.

This clonotype was seen a few times. This chain joins TRBV7-2 and TRBJ2-6, with D possibly being TRBD1 or TRBD2 (5 bases each). The CDR3 is 18 residues long. The germline V gene encodes CDR1 SGHTA and CDR2 FQGNSA. V shed 2 bases and J shed 0 bases, with 14 bases lying between them. DNA of the CDR3: TGTGCCAGCAGCTTAACCGGGACGGTTAGCTCTGGGGCCAACGTCCTGACTTTC. This encodes CASSLTGTVSSGANVLTF. The whole variable domain, remainder taken from reference TRBV7-2 and TRBJ2-6, is GAGVSQSPSNKVTEKGKDVELRCDPISGHTALYWYRQSLGQGLEFLIYFQGNSAPDKSGLPSDRFSAERTGGSVSTLTIQRTQQEDSAVYLCASSLTGTVSSGANVLTFGAGSRLTVL.

This clonotype was detected a few times. Without the conserved terminal phenylalanine or tryptophan, this CDR3 likely stems from a read error. The CDR3 loop reads CASSLGAASYNEQFS. CDR3 DNA sequence: TGCGCCAGCAGCTTGGGAGCGGCCTCCTACAATGAGCAGTTCTCC. The chain couples TRBV5-1 to TRBJ2-1; D is perhaps TRBD2 (5 bases). V gave up 0 bases and J gave up 0 bases, with 7 bases separating them. In germline, CDR1 is SGHRS, CDR2 YFSETQ. The CDR3 totals 15 residues.

This clonotype was detected a few times. The CDR3: CASRTPSLTYYEQYF. Here the CDR3 DNA reads TGTGCCAGCAGGACGCCATCGTTGACATACTACGAGCAGTACTTC. The chain employs TRBV6-1 and TRBJ2-7; D unclear. V was shortened by 6 bases and J by 3 bases, with 18 bases between the two germline ends. This CDR3 has 15 amino acids. Germline CDR1 and CDR2: MNHNS and SASEGT.

Ten or more counts support this clonotype. The rearrangement links TRBV2 to TRBJ1-4; D is uncertain. V lost 5 bases to trimming and J lost 10 bases, with 11 bases between them. This CDR3 comprises 12 residues. Germline CDR1 reads SNHLY; CDR2 reads FYNNEI. CDR3: CASSFPHGKLFF. For the CDR3, the DNA is TGTGCCAGCAGTTTCCCTCATGGAAAACTGTTTTTT.

Many counts were recorded for this clonotype. The CDR3 sequence: CAWSVPSGFGKLFF. The CDR3 coding sequence is TGTGCCTGGAGTGTACCGTCGGGGTTCGGAAAACTGTTTTTT. This chain links TRBV30 with TRBJ1-4; D is undetermined. Germline CDR1 reads GTSNPN; CDR2 reads SVGIG (reference sequence). Trimming stripped 0 bases from V and 10 bases from J, with 15 bases between. CDR3 length: 14 residues.

The rearrangement joins TRBV5-1 to TRBJ2-1; 8 positions match TRBD2. The CDR3 extends over 16 amino acids. V was pared by 3 bases and J by 1 base, with 6 bases of the junction left unmatched. Looked up from germline, CDR1 is SGHRS and CDR2 is YFSETQ. CDR3 bases: TGCGCCAGCAGCTATTTAGCGGGATTGTCCTACAATGAGCAGTTCTTC. Its protein product is CASSYLAGLSYNEQFF. The complete variable domain, with remaining parts taken from reference TRBV5-1 and TRBJ2-1, reads KAGVTQTPRYLIKTRGQQVTLSCSPISGHRSVSWYQQTPGQGLQFLFEYFSETQRNKGNFPGRFSGRQFSNSRSEMNVSTLELGDSALYLCASSYLAGLSYNEQFFGPGTRLTVL.

This clonotype was observed at least ten times. This chain uses TRBV20-1 with TRBJ2-7; 8 bases map to TRBD1. The CDR3 length is 16 residues. Germline CDR1 DFQATT, CDR2 SNEGSKA (reference sequence). Trimming at V came to 4 bases and at J to 2 bases, leaving 13 bases not matched to a gene. The CDR3 sequence is CSAIRVAGGEPYEQYF. In DNA form, the CDR3 reads TGCAGTGCTATTCGGGTCGCAGGGGGCGAGCCCTACGAGCAGTACTTC.

This clonotype was counted at least ten times. This chain joins TRBV12-3 or TRBV12-4 and TRBJ2-1; no clear D. This CDR3 comprises 12 residues. The V gene lost 2 bases and the J gene lost 10 bases, with 9 bases spanning the gap. CDR3 DNA: TGTGCCAGCAGTTTAAGTGGTCAGGAGCAGTTCTTC. Protein sequence: CASSLSGQEQFF.

On this clonotype: A read error may be the cause here, since a much bigger clone is one base away. This chain joins TRBV28 and TRBJ1-2, with a tentative D call TRBD1 (6 bases). Trimming left V 8 bases short and J 6 bases short, with 16 bases between. The CDR3 is 13 amino acids. Germline V gene lookup returns CDR1 MDHEN and CDR2 SYDVKM. This CDR3 is CASDRGAGDGYTF. CDR3 DNA sequence: TGTGCCAGCGATCGGGGGGCAGGCGATGGCTACACCTTC.

In its sample, this clonotype was seen many times. The rearrangement links TRBV6-1 to TRBJ1-1; D uncertain. The V gene's germline CDR1 is MNHNS and CDR2 SASEGT. The V and J ends lost 5 bases and 1 base respectively, with 11 bases between them. The length of the CDR3 is 14 residues. The CDR3 DNA reads as TGTGCCAGCAGTTCGCTGACCGGGAACACTGAAGCTTTCTTT. Protein: CASSSLTGNTEAFF.